This is a list of T cell receptor beta chains from one sample in a study of T cells in Graves' hyperthyroidism and ophthalmopathy. In TCRdb, the multiplex PCR reads were re-called with MiXCR into one record per CDR3 protein. The sample has 410,000 or so distinct CDR3 sequences; roughly 14% are singletons. Sequenced material: blood. The receptors were gathered from a man aged 18 to 29 with Graves' ophthalmopathy. The conserved cysteine and the conserved F or W are not part of the CDR3 here. Each record gives: V gene, CDR3 protein.

>TRBV3-1
ASSDLDGYT
>TRBV12-3/TRBV12-4
ASRRLAEVYNEQF
>TRBV25-1
ASSGVPGASPLH
>TRBV18
ASSHARDISGNTIY
>TRBV7-8
ASSLLATRGASGYT
>TRBV19
ASSQTAGQETQY
>TRBV6-1
ASRAPMNTEAF
>TRBV7-9
ASSFRGPTGNEQF
>TRBV7-2
ASSWIPGTGDQEGGYT
>TRBV6-4
ASSGVQGSHEQY
>TRBV18
ASSVPGQGNYEQY
>TRBV11-3
ASSLTLRGALPITRKETQY
>TRBV12-3/TRBV12-4
ASSGGTANYGYT
>TRBV4-2
ASSQDLASNYEQY
>TRBV12-3/TRBV12-4
ASSVFLGTGGYEQY
>TRBV10-1
ASSESAWDEQF
>TRBV12-3/TRBV12-4
ASSRLRGSEQY
>TRBV13
ASRRTANEKLF
>TRBV11-2
ASSGGEQF
>TRBV18
ASSPGGQMNEKLF
>TRBV6-6
ASSYPVGAGESYNEQF
>TRBV5-1
ASSGGDRQETQY
>TRBV6-1
ASSDKRTVKGTEAF
>TRBV2
ASLQGRQETQY
>TRBV6-1
ASSVDVTSYNEQF
>TRBV20-1
SADGTSGGPGISTQY
>TRBV19
ASSGLPYNEQF
>TRBV28
ASSLLVGPGTGELF
>TRBV24-1
ATSDPLQGNQPQH
>TRBV5-1
ASSSGQGRDYGYT
>TRBV6-5
ASSYATAGSYNEQF
>TRBV19
ASSPDRATPMNTEAF
>TRBV7-9
ASSWETGGSDEQY
>TRBV7-8
ASTLLAGGNSYNEQF
>TRBV3-1
ASSQEDRAGANVLT
>TRBV7-9
ASRHPSGGTEAF
>TRBV2
ASSQGFYNEQF
>TRBV9
ASSVNPVYEQY
>TRBV6-1
ASSWVASGTEAF
>TRBV18
ASSPSDSHPNYGYT
>TRBV27
ASPLLFRGGPYNEQF
>TRBV20-1
SARADRGMNTEAF
>TRBV19
ASWNRGNEKLF
>TRBV19
ASSTRPGASMQQF
>TRBV30
AWSVGKGGSFPNEQF
>TRBV20-1
SARTSGTGGAGYYGYT
>TRBV10-3
AINEGSGNTIY
>TRBV10-2
ASSEGGKTQY
>TRBV7-9
ASSETSGANNEQF
>TRBV18
ASSPGRESETQY
>TRBV5-1
ASSPLAGFSYNEQF
>TRBV5-1
ASSLVGGRGYGYT
>TRBV7-9
ASSLRSRGTGELF